This TCR beta chain was sequenced in a study of post-analysis software for immune sequencing data. General study results and limits: Five TRBV segments, including TRBV5-6, TRBV5-1 and TRBV20-1, were more frequent in patients than controls.

Presence of unique molecular identifiers characterized the TCR beta cDNA libraries. Via MiXCR, TCRdb re-called the PCR reads, giving one row per CDR3 protein. This sample has 800,000 to 950,000 distinct CDR3 sequences, with approximately 57% found just once. V shed 6 bases and J shed 0 bases, with 17 bases lying between them. The CDR3 runs to 15 residues. Germline V gene data show CDR1 as SQVTM and CDR2 as ANQGSEA. With respect to this clonotype: As yet, its antigen is unknown.

The receptor comes from a girl aged 5-17 years with multiple sclerosis. The chain employs TRBV29-1 and TRBJ2-5, with D tentatively TRBD1 (6 bases). Sequenced input: blood. The CDR3 coding sequence is TGCAGCGTGGTTCGGGACACCCAGTACCAAGAGACCCAGTACTTC. Translating gives CSVVRDTQYQETQYF.